Presented here are 21 T cell receptor beta chains from one specimen sequenced in a study of PD-1 blockade in classical Hodgkin lymphoma. Every patient relapsed after autologous stem cell transplantation, and brentuximab vedotin exposure varied. It was by magnetic negative selection that CD4+ T cells were purified from thawed PBMCs. TCRdb keeps only in-frame clones here, not all; method: immunoSEQ multiplex PCR. Altogether about 31,000 clones are present, approximately 83% being singletons, with the ten largest covering about 2.4%. The material sequenced was CD4+ T cells from blood, taken at baseline. Receptors were obtained from a human donor with classical Hodgkin lymphoma.

This clone was recorded only once. The chain joins TRBV19 to TRBJ1-4; 9 positions agree with TRBD1. This CDR3 region has 14 residues. J lost 10 bases, V lost 7 bases, and 10 bases had no gene match. The germline CDR1 and CDR2 sequences are LNHDA and SQIVND (reference sequence). CDR3: CASTADRGSGKLFF. The CDR3 DNA reads as TGTGCCAGTACCGCCGACAGGGGGTCAGGAAAACTGTTTTTT.

The chain carries TRBV10-3 and TRBJ2-5; possibly TRBD2 for D (5 bases). With the DNA end fitting TRBJ2-7 better, the J assignment may be wrong. This CDR3 has 14 residues. CDR1 and CDR2 (germline): ENHRY, SYGVKD. CDR3 nucleotide sequence: TGTGCCATCAGTGGGGGAGACGGCTCCTACGAGCAGTACTTC. Residues: CAISGGDGSYEQYF.

This sequence joins TRBV2 and TRBJ1-1; D gene ambiguous. The CDR3 totals 13 residues. The V end lost 3 bases, the J end lost 11 bases, and 16 bases lay between the germline ends. The germline CDR1 and CDR2 sequences are SNHLY and FYNNEI. CDR3 sequence (DNA): TGTGCCAGCAGTGATGGGTTAACCCCCACGGCTTTCTTT. It specifies CASSDGLTPTAFF.

In this sample, this clone turned up once. The chain employs TRBV18 and TRBJ1-1, with 8 bases aligning to TRBD1. Germline V lookup: CDR1 KGHSH, CDR2 LQKENI. This CDR3 is 17 amino acids long. V was clipped by 6 bases and J by 0 bases; unmatched bases: 12. The CDR3 DNA is TGTGCCAGCTCGAACAGGGGGGCCAATCCCATGAACACTGAAGCTTTCTTT. This translates into CASSNRGANPMNTEAFF.

V usage is TRBV6-5 and J usage is TRBJ1-5; TRBD1 aligns across 7 bases. The CDR3 covers 14 residues. Trimming took 4 bases from V and 7 from J; bases not matched to a gene: 7. Germline V gives CDR1 MNHEY, CDR2 SVGAGI. CDR3 in amino acids: CASSSSTGNQPQHF. Here the CDR3 DNA reads TGTGCCAGCAGTTCCTCGACAGGGAACCAGCCCCAGCATTTT.

The chain has TRBV7-6 and TRBJ2-1; D may match TRBD1 or TRBD2 (6 bases each). Germline V gene sequence: CDR1 SGHVS, CDR2 FNYEAQ. V lost 6 bases and J lost 7, with 19 bases in between. This CDR3 has 15 amino acids. The CDR3 DNA is TGTGCCAGCAGTTCTACCACTACAGGGAGGAATGAGCAGTTCTTC. Amino acids: CASSSTTTGRNEQFF.

The J gene is TRBJ1-5, the V gene TRBV2; a possible D gene is TRBD1 (5 bases). Trimming removed 8 bases from V and 7 bases from J, with 15 bases in between. The CDR3 contains 13 residues. CDR1 and CDR2 (germline): SNHLY, FYNNEI. The CDR3 region has the DNA TGTGCCAGCCGGGCCCTCGACAGCCAGCCCCAGCATTTT. Its translation: CASRALDSQPQHF.

As regards this clone: The germline gene is not matched at one end of the junction; a read error may be the cause. This chain joins TRBV30 and TRBJ2-1, with D maybe TRBD2 (6 bases). The CDR3 covers 13 residues. Germline V gene sequence: CDR1 GTSNPN, CDR2 SVGIG (reference sequence). CDR3 bases: TGTGCCTGGACCCCCCCCGGGACTCTCCATACGGTCTTC. Protein product: CAWTPPGTLHTVF.

The chain carries TRBV5-1 and TRBJ1-2; 8 bases are a match to TRBD1. This CDR3 spans 14 amino acids. In germline, CDR1 is SGHRS, CDR2 YFSETQ. The J segment lost 8 bases and the V segment lost 0 bases, leaving 6 bases of the junction unmatched. The CDR3 spells CASSLAATGEGYTF. The CDR3 DNA sequence: TGCGCCAGCAGCTTGGCTGCGACAGGGGAAGGCTACACCTTC.

The chain uses TRBV11-2 and TRBJ2-7; 11 bases are a match to TRBD2. Per the germline V gene, CDR1 is SGHAT and CDR2 is FQNNGV. This CDR3 has 18 residues. V lost 5 bases and J lost 3; bases outside the gene matches: 15. CDR3 residues: CASSEGTSGRRGLYEQYF. DNA for the CDR3: TGTGCCAGCAGCGAGGGGACTAGCGGAAGGAGGGGGCTCTACGAGCAGTACTTC. Based on the CDR3 plus reference TRBV11-2 and TRBJ2-7, the full variable domain is EAGVAQSPRYKIIEKRQSVAFWCNPISGHATLYWYQQILGQGPKLLIQFQNNGVVDDSQLPKDRFSAERLKGVDSTLKIQPAKLEDSAVYLCASSEGTSGRRGLYEQYFGPGTRLTVT.

The chain uses TRBV7-7 and TRBJ2-5; perhaps TRBD2 as D (6 bases). The V end was cut by 5 bases, the J end by 0 bases, with 16 bases between. This CDR3 region has 16 residues. Germline V gene data show CDR1 as SSHAT and CDR2 as FNYEAQ (reference sequence). CDR3 protein: CASSLGRTINQETQYF. CDR3 nucleotide sequence: TGTGCCAGCAGCCTTGGCCGGACTATTAACCAAGAGACCCAGTACTTC.

This rearrangement joins TRBV10-3 to TRBJ2-5, with D unresolved. This CDR3 contains 14 residues. The germline V and J ends were trimmed by 4 bases and 2 bases, with 11 bases remaining between them. Germline-derived CDR1 and CDR2 are ENHRY and SYGVKD. CDR3 nucleotides: TGTGCCATCAGTGCCTCGACTGGACAAGAGACCCAGTACTTC. Its translation: CAISASTGQETQYF.

The chain recombines TRBV4-1 with TRBJ2-1, with D perhaps matching TRBD2 (5 bases). Trimming left V 1 base short and J 0 bases short, with 16 bases between. This CDR3 spans 18 amino acids. Germline V gene data show CDR1 as MGHRA and CDR2 as YSYEKL. The CDR3 sequence is CASSQGRARTDSYNEQFF. The DNA for the CDR3 is TGCGCCAGCAGCCAAGGGCGGGCGAGGACGGACTCCTACAATGAGCAGTTCTTC.

The chain employs TRBV5-1 and TRBJ1-3; TRBD1 aligns across 7 bases. With 4 bases clipped from V and 4 bases from J, the junction kept 8 bases outside the gene matches. The CDR3 is 15 amino acids. Germline V gives CDR1 SGHRS, CDR2 YFSETQ. In DNA form, the CDR3 reads TGCGCCAGCAGCGGAACAGGGGCAGGGGGAAACACCATATATTTT. Its translation: CASSGTGAGGNTIYF.

The genes are TRBV9 and TRBJ1-2; 7 positions match TRBD1. Germline lookup yields CDR1 SGDLS and CDR2 YYNGEE. The V segment lost 4 bases and the J segment 3 bases; nucleotides outside the gene matches: 6. The CDR3 has 14 amino acids. The CDR3 loop reads CASSLRDSYYGYTF. The CDR3 region has the DNA TGTGCCAGCAGCCTCCGGGACAGCTACTATGGCTACACCTTC.

The chain carries TRBV4-1 and TRBJ2-1; 11 bases map to TRBD2. V shed 1 base and J 6 bases; nucleotides not matched to a gene: 14. This CDR3 has 19 amino acids. CDR1 MGHRA and CDR2 YSYEKL come from the germline V gene. In DNA, the CDR3 is TGCGCCAGCAGCCAAGTACGCCTAGCGGGAGGCCCGGGGGGCAATGAGCAGTTCTTC. Protein product: CASSQVRLAGGPGGNEQFF.

V gene TRBV11-2 combines with J gene TRBJ2-7; 7 nucleotides agree with TRBD1. The CDR3 has 13 amino acids. The trim removed 5 bases at V and 3 bases at J, leaving 4 bases unmatched. Germline V gene sequence: CDR1 SGHAT, CDR2 FQNNGV. The CDR3 coding sequence is TGTGCCAGCAGCAGGACAGGTGTCTACGAGCAGTACTTC. Amino acid sequence: CASSRTGVYEQYF.

The chain links TRBV27 to TRBJ1-4; weak D call: TRBD1 (5 bases). This CDR3 comprises 15 residues. The germline V and J ends were trimmed by 2 bases and 4 bases, with 11 bases remaining between them. Germline CDR1 MNHEY, CDR2 SMNVEV (reference sequence). The DNA of the CDR3 is TGTGCCAGCAGTTTAGGGCAGGGATATAATGAAAAACTGTTTTTT. Its translation is CASSLGQGYNEKLFF. The full variable domain, its missing parts supplied by reference TRBV27 and TRBJ1-4, is EAQVTQNPRYLITVTGKKLTVTCSQNMNHEYMSWYRQDPGLGLRQIYYSMNVEVTDKGDVPEGYKVSRKEKRNFPLILESPSPNQTSLYFCASSLGQGYNEKLFFGSGTQLSVL.

The chain employs TRBV6-5 and TRBJ2-3; unclear D gene. Per germline, CDR1 MNHEY and CDR2 SVGAGI. With 0 bases removed from V and 5 bases from J, the gap between germline ends came to 6 bases. The CDR3 loop spans 13 amino acids. The CDR3 region is CASSYSLGDTQYF. CDR3 DNA sequence: TGTGCCAGCAGTTACTCCCTGGGAGATACGCAGTATTTT.

The V call is TRBV5-6, the J call TRBJ2-1; 10 bases align to TRBD2. CDR3 length: 15 residues. J was trimmed by 3 bases and V by 1 base; bases with no gene match: 1. Germline loops: CDR1 SGHDT, CDR2 YYEEEE. For the CDR3, the DNA is TGTGCCAGCAGCTTGCTAGCGGGGGTCTACAATGAGCAGTTCTTC. Translating it yields CASSLLAGVYNEQFF.

The CDR3 loop is CASKFGITDTQYF. CDR3 coding DNA: TGCGCCAGCAAATTCGGGATCACAGATACGCAGTATTTT. The gene calls are TRBV5-1 and TRBJ2-3; D is perhaps TRBD2 (5 bases). In germline, CDR1 is SGHRS, CDR2 YFSETQ. V lost 6 bases, J lost 2 bases, and 10 bases lay in between. There are 13 residues in the CDR3.